This is a list of T cell receptor beta chains from one sample in a study of cytomegalovirus exposure and HLA in healthy donors. The method was immunoSEQ multiplex PCR; TCRdb's version includes in-frame clones alone and lacks a portion of them. The table includes more than 150,000 clones, 80% detected once. Sequences were obtained from PBMCs. These receptors came from a woman between 25 and 40 years old in good health and CMV-seronegative. Both conserved end residues are part of each CDR3. Each record gives: J gene, V gene, D gene, clone size, CDR3 DNA, CDR3 protein. The D gene is left open where the match is weak. Clone size appears in some rows only: once, few, many, or a class for an expanded clone.

TRBJ1-4 | TRBV6-1 | NA | once | TGTGCCAGCAGCAGGATACAGGGATCCAATGAAAAACTGTTTTTT | CASSRIQGSNEKLFF
TRBJ2-1 | TRBV9 | NA | NA | TGTGCCAGCAGCGTAGCGAATGAGCAGTTCTTC | CASSVANEQFF
TRBJ2-1 | TRBV5-1 | NA | many | TGCGCCAGCAGCTTAGGAACACTACTACATTCGCCCAATGAGCAGTTCTTC | CASSLGTLLHSPNEQFF
TRBJ2-3 | TRBV7-6 | NA | NA | TGTGCCAGCAGCTTAGGGGACTCAAACACAGATACGCAGTATTTT | CASSLGDSNTDTQYF
TRBJ1-5 | TRBV7-2 | NA | few | TGTGCCAGCAGCTCCTTGGGGGCTCAGCCCCAGCATTTT | CASSSLGAQPQHF
TRBJ2-3 | TRBV9 | NA | NA | TGTGCCAGCAGCGTTGTAGCACTCACAGATACGCAGTATTTT | CASSVVALTDTQYF
TRBJ1-6 | TRBV4-1 | TRBD1 | NA | TGCGCCAGCAGCCAAGATGGACAGGGGGATTCACCCCTCCACTTT | CASSQDGQGDSPLHF
TRBJ1-2 | TRBV6-6 | TRBD1 | NA | TGTGCCAGCAACCCGGGACAGGGGTTCTATGGCTACACCTTC | CASNPGQGFYGYTF
TRBJ2-2 | TRBV9 | NA | NA | TGTGCCAGCAGCGTAGGTAGTCCCGGCACCGGGGAGCTGTTTTTT | CASSVGSPGTGELFF
TRBJ2-4 | TRBV21-1 | NA | NA | TGTGCCAGCAGCCCACGACAGGAGTTAGCCAAAAACATTCAGTACTTC | CASSPRQELAKNIQYF
TRBJ2-2 | TRBV4-3 | NA | NA | TGCGCCAGCAGCCAACTGAGAAACACCGGGGAGCTGTTTTTT | CASSQLRNTGELFF
TRBJ2-2 | TRBV4-3 | NA | NA | TGCGCCAGCAGCCAAGATTGGGGCGGTGCGAACACCGGGGAGCTGTTTTTT | CASSQDWGGANTGELFF
TRBJ1-5 | TRBV7-2 | TRBD1 | few | TGTGCCAGCAAACAGGGGGCGCTGGGCAATCAGCCCCAGCATTTT | CASKQGALGNQPQHF
TRBJ2-3 | TRBV19 | TRBD2 | NA | TGTGCCACCTCCCGGGCTAGCGGGGCCACAGATACGCAGTATTTT | CATSRASGATDTQYF
TRBJ1-2 | TRBV6-6 | NA | once | TGTGCCAGCAGGGACATTAACTATGGCTACACCTTC | CASRDINYGYTF
TRBJ1-6 | TRBV9 | NA | NA | TGTGCCAGCAGCGTAGGAGATCCCCGTTCACCCCTCCACTTT | CASSVGDPRSPLHF
TRBJ2-1 | TRBV6-5 | TRBD2 | NA | TGTGCCAGCAGTTCGGGGGGTGAGCAGTTCTTC | CASSSGGEQFF
TRBJ2-3 | TRBV10-3 | NA | NA | TGTGCCATCAGTACTAGCCTGGGCACAGATACGCAGTATTTT | CAISTSLGTDTQYF
TRBJ1-1 | TRBV5-6 | NA | NA | TGTGCCAGCAGTCCACTTTCGGCTAGGGCTTTCTTT | CASSPLSARAFF
TRBJ2-3 | TRBV5-4 | TRBD2 | NA | TGTGCCAGCAGCAGCCGGACTAGCGGGGTCTCAGATACGCAGTATTTT | CASSSRTSGVSDTQYF
TRBJ2-7 | TRBV11-2 | TRBD1 | NA | TGTGCCAGCAGCTTCTACAGGGGGTCCTACGAGCAGTACTTC | CASSFYRGSYEQYF
TRBJ2-5 | TRBV4-1 | NA | once | TGCGCCAGCAGCCCACTGGAAGGGGGGGCCCTCCAAGAGACCCAGTACTTC | CASSPLEGGALQETQYF
TRBJ1-2 | TRBV27 | TRBD1 | NA | TGTGCCAGCAGCCCCGGGACAGGGGTTAACTATGGCTACACCTTC | CASSPGTGVNYGYTF
TRBJ1-6 | TRBV6-4 | NA | many | TGTGCCAGCAGTGACTCGGGGGGGCGGCGAGACTCACCCCTCCACTTT | CASSDSGGRRDSPLHF
TRBJ1-2 | TRBV6-1 | TRBD1 | NA | TGTGCCAGCAGTGACAGGGGGGAAAACTATGGCTACACCTTC | CASSDRGENYGYTF
TRBJ2-3 | TRBV29-1 | TRBD1 | NA | TGCAGCGTTGGCCCTGGCTCCCCGGGACAGGGTACAGATACGCAGTATTTT | CSVGPGSPGQGTDTQYF
TRBJ2-1 | TRBV19 | TRBD1 | NA | TGTGCCAGTAGTACCGATGACAGGGGGCTTGTCAATGAGCAGTTCTTC | CASSTDDRGLVNEQFF
TRBJ2-7 | TRBV27 | TRBD1 | NA | TGTGCCAGCAGTTTAAAGAAGACAGGGTGGTACGAGCAGTACTTC | CASSLKKTGWYEQYF
TRBJ1-1 | TRBV7-2 | TRBD1 | NA | TGTGCCAGCAGCTTACAGGGGGCGAACACTGAAGCTTTCTTT | CASSLQGANTEAFF
TRBJ2-3 | TRBV5-1 | NA | NA | TGCGCCAGCAGCATCTTGGGCGGGGATACGCAGTATTTT | CASSILGGDTQYF
TRBJ2-3 | TRBV2 | TRBD1 | NA | TGTGCCAGCAGTGATCGGACAGGGGATACGCAGTATTTT | CASSDRTGDTQYF
TRBJ1-2 | TRBV5-1 | NA | NA | TGCGCCAGCAGCTCATCCGATGGGGGGGATGGCTACACCTTC | CASSSSDGGDGYTF
TRBJ1-4 | TRBV7-7 | TRBD1 | NA | TGTGCCAGCAGCCCGGACAGGGCTTTGGGAAAACTGTTTTTT | CASSPDRALGKLFF
TRBJ1-1 | TRBV7-2 | NA | NA | TGTGCCAGCAGCCCCTACAGAAACACTGAAGCTTTCTTT | CASSPYRNTEAFF
TRBJ1-5 | TRBV18 | NA | NA | TGTGCCAGCTCACCAGCGGGTTTAAATCAGCCCCAGCATTTT | CASSPAGLNQPQHF
TRBJ1-5 | TRBV7-9 | TRBD1 | NA | TGTGCCGGTAATATGACAGGGGGCTACAATCAGCCCCAGCATTTT | CAGNMTGGYNQPQHF
TRBJ2-5 | TRBV4-2 | TRBD2 | NA | TGTGCCAGCAGCCAAGTTAACGACGGGGGGGCTTTAGAGACCCAGTACTTC | CASSQVNDGGALETQYF
TRBJ2-3 | TRBV18 | NA | once | TGTGCCAGCTCACCGACAAGCCCCACAGATACGCAGTATTTT | CASSPTSPTDTQYF
TRBJ2-5 | TRBV2 | NA | NA | TGTGCCAGCAATGGACAGCCCCAAGAGACCCAGTACTTC | CASNGQPQETQYF
TRBJ1-1 | TRBV2 | TRBD1 | NA | TGTGCCAGCAGCGACAGGGGAGGGTCCACTGAAGCTTTCTTT | CASSDRGGSTEAFF
TRBJ1-1 | TRBV21-1 | NA | NA | TGTGCCAGCAGCACCGAACCACGACAGGGGAACACTGAAGCTTTCTTT | CASSTEPRQGNTEAFF
TRBJ1-2 | TRBV27 | NA | few | TGTGCCAGCAACAGAGAAGGGGGTCTGGGAGGCTACACCTTC | CASNREGGLGGYTF
TRBJ2-3 | TRBV2 | NA | NA | TGTGCCAGCAGCGACCGGGGCACAGATACGCAGTATTTT | CASSDRGTDTQYF
TRBJ1-1 | TRBV18 | TRBD1 | NA | TGTGCCAGCTCACTAAAGGCTAATCGACAGGGGAGGACTGAAGCTTTCTTT | CASSLKANRQGRTEAFF
TRBJ1-2 | TRBV6-1 | NA | NA | TGTGCCAGCAGTGTTCGGGGGGCCCATAACTATGGCTACACCTTC | CASSVRGAHNYGYTF
TRBJ2-2 | TRBV9 | NA | NA | TGTGCCAGCAGCTTAGGACTATTCGCGAACACCGGGGAGCTGTTTTTT | CASSLGLFANTGELFF
TRBJ2-7 | TRBV2 | TRBD2 | once | TGTGCCAGCAGGGGCCCGACGGCTGCGGGGGGTTCCTACGAGCAGTACTTC | CASRGPTAAGGSYEQYF
TRBJ2-6 | TRBV4-2 | NA | NA | TGTGCCAGCAGCTCCCCGGGGAGGTTCTCTGGGGCCAACGTCCTGACTTTC | CASSSPGRFSGANVLTF
TRBJ1-2 | TRBV29-1 | NA | few | TGCAGCGTTTGGACTGTATCTGGGGGGATTGATGGCTACACCTTC | CSVWTVSGGIDGYTF
TRBJ2-3 | TRBV4-2 | TRBD1 | NA | TGTGCCAGCAGCCAAGATCTGGTCAGGGGGCTTGGAGATACGCAGTATTTT | CASSQDLVRGLGDTQYF
TRBJ2-2 | TRBV19 | NA | NA | TGTGCCAGTAGTGATTCCTTCGAGACCGGGGAGCTGTTTTTT | CASSDSFETGELFF
TRBJ1-2 | TRBV5-1 | NA | NA | TGCGCCAGCAGCTTCTCTTGGCCCGGAGGGAACTATGGCTACACCTTC | CASSFSWPGGNYGYTF
TRBJ2-3 | TRBV27 | TRBD2 | once | TGTGCCAGCACCAGAGCGGGGAACACAGATACGCAGTATTTT | CASTRAGNTDTQYF